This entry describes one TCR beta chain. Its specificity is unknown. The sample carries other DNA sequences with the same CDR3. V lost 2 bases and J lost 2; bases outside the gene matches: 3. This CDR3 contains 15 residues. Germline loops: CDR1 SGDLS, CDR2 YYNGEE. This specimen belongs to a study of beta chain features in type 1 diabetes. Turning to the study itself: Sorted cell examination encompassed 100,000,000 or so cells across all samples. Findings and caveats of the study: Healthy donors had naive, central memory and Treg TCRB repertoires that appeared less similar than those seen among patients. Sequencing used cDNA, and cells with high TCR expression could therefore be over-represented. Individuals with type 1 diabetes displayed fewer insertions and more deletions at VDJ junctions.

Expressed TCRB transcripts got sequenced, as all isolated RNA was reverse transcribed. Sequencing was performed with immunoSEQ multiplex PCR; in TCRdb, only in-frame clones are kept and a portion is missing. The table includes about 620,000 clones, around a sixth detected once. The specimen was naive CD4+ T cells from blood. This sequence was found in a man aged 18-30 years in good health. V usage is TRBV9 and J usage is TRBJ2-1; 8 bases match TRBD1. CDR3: CASSVTGGTYNEQFF. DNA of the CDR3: TGTGCCAGCAGCGTCACAGGGGGGACCTACAATGAGCAGTTCTTC.